Shown below are 22 T cell receptor beta chains from a single sample sequenced in a study of cytomegalovirus exposure and HLA in healthy donors. In the PCR, 60 Vbeta and 13 Jbeta primers were used. The table came from immunoSEQ multiplex PCR; TCRdb's copy has only in-frame clones and leaves some out. In the table there are about 140,000 clones, over 70% of which are singletons. Sequencing was done on a sample of PBMCs. All receptors come from a man between 18 and 29 years old in good health and CMV-seronegative.

The rearrangement joins TRBV5-1 to TRBJ2-3; no firm D call. The CDR3 loop spans 14 amino acids. With 2 bases removed from V and 0 bases from J, the gap between germline ends came to 7 bases. Germline-derived CDR1 and CDR2 are SGHRS and YFSETQ. Here the CDR3 DNA reads TGCGCCAGCAGCTTTTGGGCTAGCACAGATACGCAGTATTTT. It yields the protein CASSFWASTDTQYF.

The chain employs TRBV9 and TRBJ1-2; TRBD1 aligns across 9 bases. The germline gives CDR1 SGDLS, CDR2 YYNGEE. CDR3 length: 16 residues. The V segment lost 0 bases and the J segment 4 bases; nucleotides outside the gene matches: 7. In DNA form, the CDR3 reads TGTGCCAGCAGCGTAGGCGGGACAGGGAATGGCTATGGCTACACCTTC. This encodes CASSVGGTGNGYGYTF.

The chain couples TRBV18 to TRBJ1-4; possible D gene TRBD1, 6 bases. Germline values: CDR1 KGHSH, CDR2 LQKENI. V lost 2 bases and J lost 6, with 13 bases in between. This CDR3 is built from 15 residues. CDR3 DNA: TGTGCCAGCTCACCATCAGGGGCCGCTTATGAAAAACTGTTTTTT. Translating gives CASSPSGAAYEKLFF. Variable domain in full (rest from reference TRBV18 and TRBJ1-4): NAGVMQNPRHLVRRRGQEARLRCSPMKGHSHVYWYRQLPEEGLKFMVYLQKENIIDESGMPKERFSAEFPKEGPSILRIQQVVRGDSAAYFCASSPSGAAYEKLFFGSGTQLSVL.

V and J are TRBV27 and TRBJ1-1; TRBD1 agrees at 7 bases. Losses at the gene ends were 8 bases for V and 7 bases for J; bases not matched to a gene: 7. Per germline, CDR1 MNHEY and CDR2 SMNVEV (reference sequence). This CDR3 is built from 12 residues. The CDR3 region has the DNA TGTGCCAGCCGGACAGGAAGGTTTGAAGCTTTCTTT. Its protein is CASRTGRFEAFF.

The chain links TRBV28 to TRBJ2-7, with 7 bases that match TRBD1. The CDR3 is 12 amino acids. From germline, CDR1 is MDHEN and CDR2 SYDVKM. V trimming: 6 bases; J trimming: 4 bases; junction bases outside the gene matches: 3. CDR3 amino acids: CASSPGQYEQYF. CDR3 DNA sequence: TGTGCCAGCAGCCCGGGACAGTACGAGCAGTACTTC. Full variable domain (missing parts from reference TRBV28 and TRBJ2-7): DVKVTQSSRYLVKRTGEKVFLECVQDMDHENMFWYRQDPGLGLRLIYFSYDVKMKEKGDIPEGYSVSREKKERFSLILESASTNQTSMYLCASSPGQYEQYFGPGTRLTVT.

As regards this clone: Other nucleotide sequences in the sample specify the same CDR3. The V and J genes are TRBV5-1 and TRBJ2-5, with a possible D match to TRBD1 (5 bases). The length of the CDR3 is 14 residues. The germline V gene encodes CDR1 SGHRS and CDR2 YFSETQ. Trimming shortened V by 0 bases and J by 5 bases, and 11 bases separated the two germline ends. CDR3 in amino acids: CASSLETVQETQYF. CDR3 nucleotides: TGCGCCAGCAGCTTGGAGACAGTCCAGGAGACCCAGTACTTC.

The chain joins TRBV27 to TRBJ2-3; D not certain. CDR3 length: 14 residues. The V gene's germline CDR1 is MNHEY and CDR2 SMNVEV (reference sequence). Trimming pared 5 bases from V and 4 bases from J, leaving 13 bases between. CDR3 protein: CASSPLWPADTQYF. The CDR3, as DNA: TGTGCCAGCAGTCCCCTGTGGCCCGCAGATACGCAGTATTTT.

This chain connects TRBV5-8 to TRBJ1-5; D uncertain. The CDR3 is 15 amino acids. The V end lost 2 bases, the J end lost 0 bases, and 9 bases lay between the germline ends. From germline, CDR1 is SGHTS and CDR2 YDEGEE. CDR3: CASSLTGNSNQPQHF. The DNA for the CDR3 is TGTGCCAGCAGCTTAACCGGGAATAGCAATCAGCCCCAGCATTTT.

As for this clone: At one boundary the junction diverges from the germline segment, which might be a read error. The V call is TRBV7-9, the J call TRBJ2-7, with 9 bases lining up with TRBD1. Germline CDR1 and CDR2: SEHNR and FQNEAQ (reference sequence). The CDR3 spans 12 residues. The DNA for the CDR3 is TGTGCCAGCAGCCCGACAGGGGGTTTCTTAAGCTTC. Translation gives CASSPTGGFLSF. Using reference TRBV7-9 and TRBJ2-7 for the parts outside the CDR3, the full variable domain is DTGVSQNPRHKITKRGQNVTFRCDPISEHNRLYWYRQTLGQGPEFLTYFQNEAQLEKSRLLSDRFSAERPKGSFSTLEIQRTEQGDSAMYLCASSPTGGFLSFGPGTRLTVT.

The chain is built from TRBV7-2 and TRBJ1-1; 7 bases agree with TRBD1. CDR1 and CDR2 (germline): SGHTA, FQGNSA. This CDR3 contains 14 residues. Germline trimming cut 5 bases from V and 2 bases from J; bases unmatched to any gene: 5. The CDR3 DNA follows: TGTGCCAGCAGCCTGACAGGGTCTAACACTGAAGCTTTCTTT. The encoded protein is CASSLTGSNTEAFF.

The chain couples TRBV29-1 to TRBJ1-3, with 9 bases matching TRBD1. Looked up from germline, CDR1 is SQVTM and CDR2 is ANQGSEA. The CDR3 covers 15 residues. The V gene end was trimmed by 6 bases and the J gene end by 3 bases; junction bases not matched to a gene: 9. The CDR3 protein is CSVVHRGLGGNTIYF. The CDR3 DNA is TGCAGCGTGGTACACAGGGGGCTCGGTGGAAACACCATATATTTT.

The rearrangement joins TRBV25-1 to TRBJ1-2; 8 nucleotides align to TRBD1. Germline assignment: CDR1 MGHDK and CDR2 SYGVNS. CDR3 size: 13 residues. J gave up 4 bases and V 4 bases, and 2 bases lay outside the gene matches. The CDR3 sequence is CASSAGTGYGYTF. The CDR3 DNA reads TGTGCCAGCAGTGCTGGGACAGGCTATGGCTACACCTTC.

The chain joins TRBV15 to TRBJ2-5; D might be TRBD1 (5 bases). CDR3 length: 16 amino acids. V lost 0 bases to trimming and J lost 1 base, with 12 bases between them. The germline V gene encodes CDR1 LNHNV and CDR2 YYDKDF (reference sequence). The CDR3: CATSRDIGRAQETQYF. The DNA of the CDR3 is TGTGCCACCAGCAGAGATATAGGCAGGGCCCAAGAGACCCAGTACTTC.

Only one count was recorded for this clone. V and J are TRBV5-1 and TRBJ1-2, with 9 bases aligning to TRBD1. The CDR3 sequence is 16 residues long. V lost 1 base to trimming and J lost 2 bases; unmatched junction nucleotides: 6. CDR1 is SGHRS, CDR2 YFSETQ, per germline. Written as DNA, the CDR3 is TGCGCCAGCAGCTTGATTTGGGACAGGGCGAACTATGGCTACACCTTC. This sequence encodes CASSLIWDRANYGYTF.

The rearrangement joins TRBV5-4 to TRBJ1-6; D gene ambiguous. The V gene's germline CDR1 is SGHNT and CDR2 YYREEE (reference sequence). This CDR3 is built from 15 residues. V was clipped by 0 bases and J by 0 bases, with 4 bases between them. CDR3 in DNA: TGTGCCAGCAGCTTGGGGAGCTCCTATAATTCACCCCTCCACTTT. Translated, it gives CASSLGSSYNSPLHF.

The CDR3 DNA reads as TGTGCCAGCAGCCGGGACAGAACCTACGAGCAGTACTTC. Translating it yields CASSRDRTYEQYF. The chain is built from TRBV5-6 and TRBJ2-7, with 7 bases matching TRBD1. Germline CDR1 and CDR2: SGHDT and YYEEEE. The length of the CDR3 is 13 residues. V shed 4 bases, J shed 2 bases, and the junction held 3 bases outside the gene matches.

The rearrangement uses TRBV4-3 and TRBJ1-3; D gene uncertain. From germline, CDR1 is LGHNA and CDR2 YSLEER. V gave up 3 bases and J gave up 9 bases, with 9 bases separating them. The CDR3 loop spans 12 amino acids. This chain's CDR3 is CASSHLLGTIYF. The CDR3 DNA follows: TGCGCCAGCAGCCATCTTCTAGGCACCATATATTTT.

This chain uses TRBV10-3 with TRBJ1-5, with TRBD1 as a possible D gene (5 bases). Trimming left V 3 bases short and J 1 base short, with 10 bases between. CDR3 size: 15 residues. The germline V gene has CDR1 ENHRY and CDR2 SYGVKD. The CDR3 DNA follows: TGTGCCATCAGTGACCCGGACAAAAGCAATCAGCCCCAGCATTTT. Residues: CAISDPDKSNQPQHF.

The rearrangement links TRBV9 to TRBJ2-7; weak D call: TRBD2 (6 bases). There are 18 residues in the CDR3. V dropped 3 bases and J dropped 0 bases, with 22 bases sitting between them. Germline V lookup: CDR1 SGDLS, CDR2 YYNGEE. The CDR3 DNA reads TGTGCCAGCAGCGCGCCGCGGGACGGGAGCCGAAGCTCCTACGAGCAGTACTTC. It codes for CASSAPRDGSRSSYEQYF.

This clone turned up a few times. CDR3 DNA: TGTGCCAGCAGCTTACGAAGCTCCACCTACGAGCAGTACTTC. Translating gives CASSLRSSTYEQYF. V usage is TRBV7-9 and J usage is TRBJ2-7; no reliable D call. Germline-derived CDR1 and CDR2 are SEHNR and FQNEAQ (reference sequence). The CDR3 is 14 residues long. V lost 2 bases and J lost 2, with 10 bases in between.

J is TRBJ2-2 and V is TRBV7-9, with TRBD1 matching 10 bases. The V segment lost 3 bases and the J segment 4 bases; nucleotides outside the gene matches: 2. Germline CDR1 SEHNR, CDR2 FQNEAQ (reference sequence). This CDR3 has 15 amino acids. The CDR3 region has the DNA TGTGCCAGCAGCTTCGGGACAGGGGCCACCGGGGAGCTGTTTTTT. Protein: CASSFGTGATGELFF.

This clone was detected once. The rearrangement joins TRBV19 to TRBJ2-6; TRBD2 might be the D (5 bases). The ends were cut back, 3 bases at V and 1 base at J, with 13 bases in the middle. CDR1 and CDR2 from the germline V gene are LNHDA and SQIVND (reference sequence). This CDR3 has 17 amino acids. In DNA, the CDR3 is TGTGCCAGTAGTATTCGGGGAAGGGATTCTGGGGCCAACGTCCTGACTTTC. Residues: CASSIRGRDSGANVLTF.